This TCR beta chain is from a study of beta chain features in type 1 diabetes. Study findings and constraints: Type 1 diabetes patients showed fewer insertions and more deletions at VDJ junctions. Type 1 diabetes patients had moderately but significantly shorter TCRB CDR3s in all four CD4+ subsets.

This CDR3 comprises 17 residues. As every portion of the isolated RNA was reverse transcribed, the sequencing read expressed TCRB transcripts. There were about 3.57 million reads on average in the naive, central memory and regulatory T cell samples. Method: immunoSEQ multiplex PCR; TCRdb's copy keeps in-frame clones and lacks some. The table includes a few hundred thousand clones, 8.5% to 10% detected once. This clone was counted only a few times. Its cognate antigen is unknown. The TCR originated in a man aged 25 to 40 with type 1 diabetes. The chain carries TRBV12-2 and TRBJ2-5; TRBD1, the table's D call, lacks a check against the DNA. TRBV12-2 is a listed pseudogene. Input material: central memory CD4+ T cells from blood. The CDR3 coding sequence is TGTGCAAGTCGCTTAGTCCCGGGACAGGGCATTGAAGAGACCCAGTACTTC. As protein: CASRLVPGQGIEETQYF.